The 5 T cell receptor beta chains below come from one sample, sequenced in a study of blood T cells in healthy people across ages. Sample-barcoded 5' priming and a J-beta primer mix drove a second PCR of roughly 6 to 12 cycles. One entry per CDR3 protein results from TCRdb running MiXCR on the 5' RACE reads. The sample lists 1.5 million to 2 million distinct CDR3 sequences, roughly 49% seen once, with roughly 2.1% in the top ten. Sequenced sample: blood. Source of these receptors: a woman in her forties in good health.

This clonotype turned up a few times. V usage is TRBV7-2 and J usage is TRBJ2-3; TRBD2 aligns across 10 bases. The germline CDR1 and CDR2 sequences are SGHTA and FQGNSA. Trimming took 6 bases from V and 4 from J; bases not matched to a gene: 13. The CDR3 is 17 amino acids. CDR3 sequence reads: CASRFLPSGGIADTQYF. DNA for the CDR3: TGTGCCAGCAGGTTCCTTCCTAGCGGGGGTATCGCAGATACGCAGTATTTT.

This chain joins TRBV13 and TRBJ2-5, with a possible D match to TRBD2 (5 bases). The germline V gene encodes CDR1 PRHDT and CDR2 FYEKMQ (reference sequence). This CDR3 spans 12 amino acids. V lost 2 bases and J 11 bases, leaving 12 bases between the germline ends. This chain's CDR3 is CASSLTRREQYF. The CDR3 nucleotides are TGTGCCAGCAGCTTAACTAGACGTGAGCAGTACTTC.

V is TRBV7-2 and J is TRBJ2-7, with 7 bases that match TRBD1. CDR1 is SGHTA, CDR2 FQGNSA, per germline. This CDR3 has 15 amino acids. After removal of 1 base from V and 2 bases from J, the junction contained 5 bases not matched to a gene. The CDR3 DNA reads TGTGCCAGCAGCTTAGGAGGGGGCTCGACCTACGAGCAGTACTTC. It codes for CASSLGGGSTYEQYF.

The chain employs TRBV6-2 or TRBV6-3 and TRBJ2-6; D is perhaps TRBD2 (6 bases). Germline CDR1 is MNHEY and CDR2 is SVGEGT. The CDR3 spans 18 residues. V lost 10 bases, J lost 0 bases, and 22 bases lay in between. CDR3 nucleotide sequence: TGTGCCATTGGAGGCGCCCGGGACTCAAACTCTGGGGCCAACGTCCTGACTTTC. This gives the protein CAIGGARDSNSGANVLTF.

This chain uses TRBV29-1 with TRBJ2-3, with D maybe TRBD2 (6 bases). The CDR3 is 13 amino acids. Germline CDR1 is SQVTM and CDR2 is ANQGSEA. Trimming left V 3 bases short and J 6 bases short, with 13 bases between. DNA of the CDR3: TGCAGCGTTGATCTGGGACTCGACGATACGCAGTATTTT. Translation gives CSVDLGLDDTQYF.